This TCR beta chain was documented in a study of cytomegalovirus exposure and HLA in healthy donors. A multiplex PCR was run with 60 Vbeta primers and 13 Jbeta primers. Some clones are missing from TCRdb's copy, which holds only in-frame ones; the method was immunoSEQ multiplex PCR. The sample holds 130,000 or so clones, about 83% seen once. The CDR3 runs 14 residues. In germline, CDR1 is LNHDA, CDR2 SQIVND (reference sequence). The V and J ends lost 5 bases and 3 bases respectively, with 13 bases between them. The gene calls are TRBV19 and TRBJ1-2; D gene unclear. The specimen was PBMCs. This clonotype was sampled from a woman aged 30 to 39 in good health and CMV-seronegative. Here the CDR3 DNA reads TGTGCCAGTAGTCCCCCCGCGGCCTACTATGGCTACACCTTC. Its translation is CASSPPAAYYGYTF. Based on the CDR3 plus reference TRBV19 and TRBJ1-2, the full variable domain is DGGITQSPKYLFRKEGQNVTLSCEQNLNHDAMYWYRQDPGQGLRLIYYSQIVNDFQKGDIAEGYSVSREKKESFPLTVTSAQKNPTAFYLCASSPPAAYYGYTFGSGTRLTVV.